This is a list of T cell receptor beta chains from one sample in a study of identifying expanded T cells in peripheral blood. The protocol was immunoSEQ multiplex PCR, while the TCRdb copy is restricted to in-frame clones and leaves out a portion. Of 100,000 or so clones listed, around 88% are singletons. Sequenced input: blood. These receptor sequences come from a person aged 18 to 70 in good health. CDR3s leave out the opening cysteine and the closing phenylalanine or tryptophan. For some rows the clone size is stated as once, few or many, or as a class when expanded; others skip it.

13	once	TRBV7-2	TRBJ1-1	ASSRGGGRRNEAF
11	few	TRBV10-2	TRBJ2-7	ASSESGVYEQY
13	-	TRBV6-1	TRBJ1-4	ASSQKPGTSEKLF
13	-	TRBV9	TRBJ2-2	ASEAGGPVTGELF
13	medium-sized	TRBV7-8	TRBJ2-1	ASSLGGVSYNEQF
9	-	TRBV5-1	TRBJ2-3	ASRGGDTQY
16	-	TRBV7-8	TRBJ1-4	ASSPRRTLVATNEKLF
14	once	TRBV4-2	TRBJ1-4	ASSPPRTAWNEKLF
9	-	TRBV29-1	TRBJ2-1	SVEPYNEQF
13	-	TRBV10-3	TRBJ2-7	AISDQGTASYEQY
10	once	TRBV6-6	TRBJ1-1	ASSSAGTEAF
10	once	TRBV30	TRBJ2-5	AWSWGLETQY
12	once	TRBV5-1	TRBJ2-2	ASSLDTFTGELF
13	-	TRBV14	TRBJ2-3	ASSLQSLPTDTQY
12	-	TRBV7-2	TRBJ2-7	ASSRPGFTYEQY
12	-	TRBV12-5	TRBJ1-1	ASARETVSTEAF